The 2 T cell receptor beta chains listed next were all sequenced from one sample in a study of T cells in Graves' hyperthyroidism and ophthalmopathy. The CDR3 regions of TCR beta were amplified from RNA transcripts. A set of HTBI primers served as the primers for a first-round RT-PCR of the TCR CDR3. TCRdb reprocessed the multiplex PCR reads with MiXCR, giving one entry per CDR3 protein. The table records 600,000 to 650,000 distinct CDR3 sequences, around 16% of them present only once. Sequenced sample: blood. The receptor set was obtained from a woman in her 30s with Graves' hyperthyroidism.

The chain carries TRBV9 and TRBJ2-5, with D hard to call. The CDR3 is 15 amino acids. Germline V gives CDR1 SGDLS, CDR2 YYNGEE. The V end lost 3 bases, the J end lost 4 bases, and 16 bases lay between the germline ends. The CDR3 here is CASSAHGVTTETQYF. In DNA form, the CDR3 reads TGTGCCAGCAGCGCCCACGGCGTGACGACAGAGACCCAGTACTTC. Full variable domain (outside the CDR3, taken from reference TRBV9 and TRBJ2-5): DSGVTQTPKHLITATGQRVTLRCSPRSGDLSVYWYQQSLDQGLQFLIQYYNGEERAKGNILERFSAQQFPDLHSELNLSSLELGDSALYFCASSAHGVTTETQYFGPGTRLLVL.

This clonotype was counted ten times or more. V usage is TRBV28 and J usage is TRBJ2-7; possibly TRBD1 for D (5 bases). Germline V gene sequence: CDR1 MDHEN, CDR2 SYDVKM. Trimming stripped 5 bases from V and 3 bases from J, with 14 bases between. This CDR3 has 14 residues. CDR3 amino acids: CASSTYRTNYEQYF. DNA of the CDR3: TGTGCCAGCAGTACCTACAGGACCAACTACGAGCAGTACTTC.